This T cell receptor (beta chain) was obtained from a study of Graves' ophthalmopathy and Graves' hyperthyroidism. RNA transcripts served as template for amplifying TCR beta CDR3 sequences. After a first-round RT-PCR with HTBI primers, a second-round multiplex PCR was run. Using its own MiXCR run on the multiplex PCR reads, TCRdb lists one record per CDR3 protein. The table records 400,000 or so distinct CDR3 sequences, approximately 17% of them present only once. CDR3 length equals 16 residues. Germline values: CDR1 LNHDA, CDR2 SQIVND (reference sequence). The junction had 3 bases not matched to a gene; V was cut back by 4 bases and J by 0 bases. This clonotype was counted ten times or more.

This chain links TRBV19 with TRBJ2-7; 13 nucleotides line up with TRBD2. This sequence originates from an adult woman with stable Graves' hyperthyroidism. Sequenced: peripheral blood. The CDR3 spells CASSKLAGGPSYEQYF. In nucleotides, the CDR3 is TGTGCCAGTAGTAAACTAGCGGGAGGGCCCTCCTACGAGCAGTACTTC.